The next 9 T cell receptor beta chains were all read from a single sample in a study of CD8 T cells in Susac syndrome. After extraction with the RNeasy kit, about 0.45 to 1 ug of the RNA was reverse transcribed using random hexamers. MiXCR, run by TCRdb on the immunoSEQ multiplex PCR reads, gives a single entry per CDR3 protein. Among 200,000 to 250,000 distinct CDR3 sequences listed, approximately 95% were seen once. Sequenced material: CD4+ T cells from PBMCs. The receptors were sampled from a human donor with multiple sclerosis.

V usage is TRBV3-1 and J usage is TRBJ2-7; 7 bases align to TRBD1. The CDR3 extends over 14 amino acids. Germline V gene data show CDR1 as LGHDT and CDR2 as YNNKEL (reference sequence). J was trimmed by 2 bases and V by 3 bases; bases with no gene match: 4. The CDR3 bases are TGTGCCAGCAGCCATAACAGGGGCCCCTACGAGCAGTACTTC. This encodes CASSHNRGPYEQYF.

V gene TRBV23-1 combines with J gene TRBJ2-7, with D possibly matching TRBD1 (6 bases). TRBV23-1 falls under the ORF class, with uncertain function. CDR3 length: 15 residues. V lost 3 bases, J lost 5 bases, and 17 bases lay in between. The CDR3: CASSHTGTCINEQYF. CDR3 DNA sequence: TGCGCCAGCAGTCATACAGGGACGTGCATAAACGAGCAGTACTTC.

The V gene is TRBV24-1, the J gene TRBJ2-1, with TRBD2 identical over 7 bases. V gave up 3 bases and J gave up 7 bases; unmatched junction bases: 11. The CDR3 runs 16 residues. Germline V gives CDR1 KGHDR, CDR2 SFDVKD. The CDR3 sequence is CATSDRGSGSGNEQFF. CDR3 DNA: TGTGCCACCAGTGATCGCGGGAGCGGGTCAGGTAATGAGCAGTTCTTC.

V gene TRBV6-6 combines with J gene TRBJ1-5; no reliable D call. CDR1 and CDR2 from the germline V gene are MNHNY and SVGAGI (reference sequence). The CDR3 totals 14 residues. With 7 bases removed from V and 4 bases from J, the gap between germline ends came to 14 bases. CDR3 nucleotide sequence: TGTGCCAGCAAGGACGGAGTGATGAATCAGCCCCAGCATTTT. This sequence encodes CASKDGVMNQPQHF.

The chain employs TRBV30 and TRBJ1-3; D uncertain. CDR1 and CDR2 from the germline V gene are GTSNPN and SVGIG (reference sequence). V lost 0 bases, J lost 2 bases, and 2 bases lay in between. The CDR3 extends over 12 amino acids. CDR3 in amino acids: CAWSVAGNTIYF. CDR3 nucleotide sequence: TGTGCCTGGAGTGTGGCTGGAAACACCATATATTTT.

V is TRBV3-1 and J is TRBJ2-1; D gene unclear. There are 13 residues in the CDR3. Trimming stripped 6 bases from V and 2 bases from J, with 8 bases between. CDR1 and CDR2 (germline): LGHDT, YNNKEL (reference sequence). The CDR3 DNA sequence: TGTGCCAGCAGTTATGGGGCCTACAATGAGCAGTTCTTC. Protein: CASSYGAYNEQFF.

The chain is built from TRBV20-1 and TRBJ2-1; D is unresolved. The V gene lost 2 bases and the J gene lost 6 bases, with 8 bases spanning the gap. There are 12 residues in the CDR3. The germline gives CDR1 DFQATT, CDR2 SNEGSKA (reference sequence). In DNA, the CDR3 is TGCAGTGCTAGATGGTTGGGCAATGAGCAGTTCTTC. Translated: CSARWLGNEQFF.

This rearrangement joins TRBV30 to TRBJ2-7; D gene uncertain. V was trimmed by 3 bases and J by 2 bases, leaving 8 bases between them. CDR3 length: 12 amino acids. Germline V CDR1 and CDR2: GTSNPN, SVGIG (reference sequence). The CDR3 DNA follows: TGTGCCTGGAGGGACGGTACCTACGAGCAGTACTTC. Its translation is CAWRDGTYEQYF.

The chain employs TRBV29-1 and TRBJ2-6; no firm D call. With 3 bases removed from V and 3 bases from J, the gap between germline ends came to 3 bases. The CDR3 extends over 12 amino acids. The germline CDR1 and CDR2 sequences are SQVTM and ANQGSEA. Here the CDR3 DNA reads TGCAGCGTTGACAATGGGGCCAACGTCCTGACTTTC. This translates into CSVDNGANVLTF.